This entry is about one T cell receptor beta chain. The source of the sample is a study of blood T cell repertoires in COVID-19. Study in general: Sites across the United States, Italy and Spain contributed samples from acute and convalescent COVID-19. From T cells, B-cell-depleted T cells, or PBMCs came the material, which was cDNA or gDNA.

Methods used by the authors: The authors estimated nucleated cell counts from reference gene primer amplification. Generated by immunoSEQ multiplex PCR, the TCRdb table keeps only in-frame clones and is missing some. V and J calls and clone size are those listed in that table; D and trimming were worked out from the DNA. The sample has some 80,000 clones, around 80% seen once. The sequenced sample was peripheral blood. This clonotype was sampled from a woman aged 50 to 65 with acute or convalescent COVID-19.

Here the CDR3 DNA reads TGTGCCAGCAGCTTGATGACGGGCGGGACCCTCTATGGCTACACCTTC. Its translation: CASSLMTGGTLYGYTF. This sequence joins TRBV5-6 and TRBJ1-2; a weak D match, TRBD1 (5 bases). V gave up 1 base and J gave up 4 bases, with 17 bases separating them. The germline gives CDR1 SGHDT, CDR2 YYEEEE. This CDR3 is built from 16 residues. Variable domain in full (rest from reference TRBV5-6 and TRBJ1-2): DAGVTQSPTHLIKTRGQQVTLRCSPKSGHDTVSWYQQALGQGPQFIFQYYEEEERQRGNFPDRFSGHQFPNYSSELNVNALLLGDSALYLCASSLMTGGTLYGYTFGSGTRLTVV.